A single sample gave rise to the 24 T cell receptor beta chains below, sequenced in a study of cytomegalovirus exposure and HLA in healthy donors. PCR primers comprised 60 Vbeta and 13 Jbeta primers. Here immunoSEQ multiplex PCR was the method, and the copy in TCRdb shows in-frame clones only, minus some. The repertoire holds some 130,000 clones, with 55% to 80% as singletons. The specimen sequenced was PBMCs. The receptors here all came from a woman in her thirties or forties in good health and CMV-seronegative.

The V and J genes are TRBV4-1 and TRBJ1-2; 7 nucleotides align to TRBD1. This CDR3 has 14 residues. J gave up 0 bases and V 4 bases, and 2 bases lay outside the gene matches. Germline lookup yields CDR1 MGHRA and CDR2 YSYEKL. The CDR3 DNA follows: TGCGCCAGCAGCCCCGACAGGGCTAACTATGGCTACACCTTC. Amino acid sequence: CASSPDRANYGYTF.

V and J are TRBV12-5 and TRBJ2-5; D might be TRBD2 (7 bases). The CDR3 runs to 14 residues. Germline loops: CDR1 LGHNT, CDR2 FRNRAP. Trimming removed 6 bases at V and 3 bases at J, with 14 bases between. For the CDR3, the DNA is TGTGCTAGTGGACAGGGAGGGAGTGAAGAGACCCAGTACTTC. Residues: CASGQGGSEETQYF.

The chain combines TRBV5-1 with TRBJ2-3, with a weak D call TRBD1 (6 bases). Germline V CDR1 and CDR2: SGHRS, YFSETQ. Trimming removed 4 bases at V and 3 bases at J, with 18 bases between. The CDR3 is made up of 16 amino acids. CDR3: CASSLGATSKTDTQYF. DNA of the CDR3: TGCGCCAGCAGCCTGGGGGCGACCAGTAAGACAGATACGCAGTATTTT.

The chain employs TRBV2 and TRBJ1-2; D gene ambiguous. CDR3 length: 17 amino acids. Trimming took 5 bases from V and 4 from J, leaving 23 bases between them. The germline V gene has CDR1 SNHLY and CDR2 FYNNEI. Written as DNA, the CDR3 is TGTGCCAGCAGTAACAGACCGCCGGGATCCACGAGCTATGGCTACACCTTC. Translated, it gives CASSNRPPGSTSYGYTF.

Only a few counts were recorded for this clone. The V and J genes are TRBV11-2 and TRBJ2-3; TRBD2 matches at 12 bases. V was pared by 5 bases and J by 7 bases, with 4 bases of the junction left unmatched. This CDR3 is built from 14 residues. Germline V gene sequence: CDR1 SGHAT, CDR2 FQNNGV. The CDR3 is CASSPSGGAHTQYF. CDR3 sequence (DNA): TGTGCCAGCAGCCCTAGCGGGGGGGCGCATACGCAGTATTTT.

The rearrangement uses TRBV12-5 and TRBJ1-5; D may be TRBD1 (5 bases). The CDR3 runs 17 residues. Trimming removed 0 bases from V and 0 bases from J, with 12 bases in between. Germline-derived CDR1 and CDR2 are LGHNT and FRNRAP. The CDR3 spells CASGLVLEGDSNQPQHF. DNA of the CDR3: TGTGCTAGTGGTTTGGTCCTCGAAGGGGATAGCAATCAGCCCCAGCATTTT.

The chain uses TRBV28 and TRBJ2-1; D possibly corresponds to TRBD2 (7 bases). Germline assignment: CDR1 MDHEN and CDR2 SYDVKM. This CDR3 has 14 residues. With 3 bases removed from V and 9 bases from J, the gap between germline ends came to 15 bases. CDR3 residues: CASSLVGGLVEQFF. CDR3 DNA sequence: TGTGCCAGCAGTTTGGTGGGGGGGCTCGTTGAGCAGTTCTTC.

This rearrangement joins TRBV23-1 to TRBJ2-7; a weak D match, TRBD1 (6 bases). TRBV23-1 is an ORF; its function is uncertain. V shed 4 bases and J shed 0 bases, with 13 bases lying between them. The CDR3 extends over 15 amino acids. The CDR3 loop reads CASSPRTGCSYEQYV. CDR3 DNA: TGCGCCAGCAGTCCGAGAACAGGGTGCTCCTACGAGCAGTACGTC.

The V and J genes are TRBV5-1 and TRBJ2-5, with D perhaps TRBD2 (5 bases). Germline CDR1 is SGHRS and CDR2 is YFSETQ. V dropped 2 bases and J dropped 0 bases, with 14 bases sitting between them. The CDR3 totals 16 residues. In nucleotides, the CDR3 is TGCGCCAGCAGCTTTAGAGCGGATTCCAACCAAGAGACCCAGTACTTC. Its translation: CASSFRADSNQETQYF.

The V call is TRBV7-9, the J call TRBJ1-1; TRBD1 matches at 8 bases. Germline V CDR1 and CDR2: SEHNR, FQNEAQ (reference sequence). This CDR3 has 15 residues. With V trimmed by 5 bases and J by 1 base, 6 bases remained unmatched. The CDR3 is CASSPRGQGNTEAFF. The CDR3 coding sequence is TGTGCCAGCAGCCCCAGGGGGCAGGGGAACACTGAAGCTTTCTTT.

This chain joins TRBV5-4 and TRBJ1-1; no clear D. The germline gives CDR1 SGHNT, CDR2 YYREEE (reference sequence). V was cut by 0 bases and J by 1 base, with 4 bases left in between. The CDR3 loop spans 13 amino acids. The CDR3 region is CASSLEQNTEAFF. CDR3 in DNA: TGTGCCAGCAGCTTGGAACAGAACACTGAAGCTTTCTTT.

V usage is TRBV15 and J usage is TRBJ2-7, with a tentative D call TRBD1 (5 bases). V lost 1 base to trimming and J lost 2 bases, with 12 bases between them. CDR3 size: 15 residues. CDR1 is LNHNV and CDR2 is YYDKDF in the germline V gene (reference sequence). CDR3 sequence reads: CATSRGKTVTYEQYF. The CDR3 DNA sequence: TGTGCCACCAGCAGAGGAAAGACAGTAACCTACGAGCAGTACTTC.

The rearrangement uses TRBV2 and TRBJ1-4, with 8 bases aligning to TRBD1. The CDR3 loop spans 20 amino acids. CDR1 is SNHLY, CDR2 FYNNEI, per germline. The junction had 25 bases not matched to a gene; V was cut back by 5 bases and J by 8 bases. The CDR3 sequence: CASSLTFPEDRAVTREKLFF. The DNA for the CDR3 is TGTGCCAGCAGTTTAACTTTCCCGGAGGACAGGGCCGTTACTCGCGAAAAACTGTTTTTT. The full variable domain, its missing parts supplied by reference TRBV2 and TRBJ1-4, is EPEVTQTPSHQVTQMGQEVILRCVPISNHLYFYWYRQILGQKVEFLVSFYNNEISEKSEIFDDQFSVERPDGSNFTLKIRSTKLEDSAMYFCASSLTFPEDRAVTREKLFFGSGTQLSVL.

The rearrangement links TRBV10-3 to TRBJ2-7, with D possibly TRBD1 on 5 matching bases. V gave up 2 bases and J gave up 3 bases, with 5 bases separating them. This CDR3 region has 12 residues. Germline-derived CDR1 and CDR2 are ENHRY and SYGVKD. CDR3 amino acids: CAISERGYEQYV. The CDR3 nucleotides are TGTGCCATCAGTGAGAGGGGCTACGAGCAGTACGTC.

This clone was counted only a few times. The gene calls are TRBV5-4 and TRBJ2-7; TRBD1 agrees at 9 bases. Trimming took 4 bases from V and 6 from J; bases not matched to a gene: 8. This CDR3 comprises 14 residues. The V gene's germline CDR1 is SGHNT and CDR2 YYREEE (reference sequence). CDR3 sequence (DNA): TGTGCCAGCAGCCGTAGGGACAGGGAGGGCGAGCAGTACTTC. This codes for CASSRRDREGEQYF.

The CDR3 region is CASSLTGNQPQHF. The CDR3 coding sequence is TGTGCCAGCAGCCTGACAGGGAATCAGCCCCAGCATTTT. The V gene is TRBV6-5, the J gene TRBJ1-5, with 7 bases fitting TRBD1. Germline V lookup: CDR1 MNHEY, CDR2 SVGAGI. Losses at the gene ends were 6 bases for V and 4 bases for J; bases not matched to a gene: 3. There are 13 residues in the CDR3.

The rearrangement links TRBV29-1 to TRBJ1-1; 9 nucleotides match TRBD1. Trimming took 7 bases from V and 6 from J; bases not matched to a gene: 6. CDR3 size: 12 residues. The V gene's germline CDR1 is SQVTM and CDR2 ANQGSEA. The CDR3 region is CSAWTGVAEAFF. CDR3 nucleotide sequence: TGCAGCGCCTGGACAGGGGTCGCTGAAGCTTTCTTT.

This clone was seen a few times. The chain recombines TRBV6-5 with TRBJ1-6, with 9 bases matching TRBD1. Trimming at V came to 4 bases and at J to 4 bases, leaving 5 bases not matched to a gene. Germline V gives CDR1 MNHEY, CDR2 SVGAGI. The CDR3 has 16 amino acids. The CDR3 bases are TGTGCCAGCAGTTTTCGGGACAGGGATTATAATTCACCCCTCCACTTT. Protein product: CASSFRDRDYNSPLHF.

This clone was counted once. The rearrangement uses TRBV7-9 and TRBJ2-7; tentatively, D is TRBD1 (5 bases). The V gene lost 0 bases and the J gene lost 4 bases, with 10 bases spanning the gap. CDR1 and CDR2 (germline): SEHNR, FQNEAQ (reference sequence). This CDR3 region has 14 residues. The CDR3: CASSLAARAYEQYF. The CDR3 nucleotides are TGTGCCAGCAGCTTAGCGGCCAGGGCGTACGAGCAGTACTTC.

The chain couples TRBV5-1 to TRBJ1-2; 7 nucleotides line up with TRBD1. Losses at the gene ends were 0 bases for V and 4 bases for J; bases not matched to a gene: 3. From germline, CDR1 is SGHRS and CDR2 YFSETQ. There are 14 residues in the CDR3. The DNA for the CDR3 is TGCGCCAGCAGCTTGGACAGGGGCGGCTATGGCTACACCTTC. Translated, it gives CASSLDRGGYGYTF.

V and J are TRBV27 and TRBJ1-5, with TRBD1 identical over 7 bases. V lost 2 bases, J lost 5 bases, and 6 bases stayed unmatched. In germline, CDR1 is MNHEY, CDR2 SMNVEV (reference sequence). CDR3 length: 15 residues. This CDR3 reads CASSLRGRSDQPQHF. CDR3 in DNA: TGTGCCAGCAGTTTAAGGGGGCGAAGCGATCAGCCCCAGCATTTT.

The chain carries TRBV18 and TRBJ1-5; D may be TRBD1 (5 bases). Germline V gene lookup returns CDR1 KGHSH and CDR2 LQKENI. V was trimmed by 3 bases and J by 5 bases, leaving 8 bases between them. The CDR3 contains 13 residues. The chain's CDR3 is CASSPPGHQPQHF. Here the CDR3 DNA reads TGTGCCAGCTCACCCCCAGGGCATCAGCCCCAGCATTTT.

This clone occurred a few times. The chain joins TRBV9 to TRBJ2-1; D may be TRBD2 (5 bases). Trimming cost V 1 base and J 6 bases, with 14 bases left between them. CDR3 size: 15 residues. CDR1 and CDR2 from the germline V gene are SGDLS and YYNGEE. The CDR3 protein is CASSVRGSFGNEQFF. CDR3 bases: TGTGCCAGCAGCGTACGGGGATCGTTTGGCAATGAGCAGTTCTTC.

V usage is TRBV5-1 and J usage is TRBJ2-1, with 9 bases that match TRBD1. The germline gives CDR1 SGHRS, CDR2 YFSETQ. CDR3 size: 15 residues. V was clipped by 5 bases and J by 2 bases; unmatched bases: 5. CDR3 amino acids: CASRYDRGTYNEQFF. DNA of the CDR3: TGCGCCAGCAGATATGACAGGGGGACCTACAATGAGCAGTTCTTC. The full variable domain, in which reference TRBV5-1 and TRBJ2-1 provide the parts outside the CDR3, is KAGVTQTPRYLIKTRGQQVTLSCSPISGHRSVSWYQQTPGQGLQFLFEYFSETQRNKGNFPGRFSGRQFSNSRSEMNVSTLELGDSALYLCASRYDRGTYNEQFFGPGTRLTVL.